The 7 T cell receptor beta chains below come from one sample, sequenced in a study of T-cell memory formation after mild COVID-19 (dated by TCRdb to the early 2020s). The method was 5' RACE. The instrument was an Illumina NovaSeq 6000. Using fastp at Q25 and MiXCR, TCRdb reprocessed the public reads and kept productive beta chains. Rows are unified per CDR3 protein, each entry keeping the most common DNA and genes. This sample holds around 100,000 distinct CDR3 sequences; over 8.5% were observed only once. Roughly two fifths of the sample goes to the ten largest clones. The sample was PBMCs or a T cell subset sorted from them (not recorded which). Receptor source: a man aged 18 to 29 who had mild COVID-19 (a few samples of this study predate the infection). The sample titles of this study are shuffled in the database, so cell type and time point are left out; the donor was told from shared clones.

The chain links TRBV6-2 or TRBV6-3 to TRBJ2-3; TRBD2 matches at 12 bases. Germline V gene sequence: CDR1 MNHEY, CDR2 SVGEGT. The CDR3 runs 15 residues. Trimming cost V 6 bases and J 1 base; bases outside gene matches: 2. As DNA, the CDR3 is TGTGCCAGCAGACCTAGCGGGAGGGGCACAGATACGCAGTATTTT. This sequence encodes CASRPSGRGTDTQYF.

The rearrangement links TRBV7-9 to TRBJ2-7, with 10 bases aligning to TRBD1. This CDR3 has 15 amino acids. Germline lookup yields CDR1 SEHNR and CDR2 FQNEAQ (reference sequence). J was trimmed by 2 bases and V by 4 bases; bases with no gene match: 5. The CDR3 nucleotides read TGTGCCAGCAGCTCCCGACAGGGGGCTCCCTACGAGCAGTACTTC. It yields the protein CASSSRQGAPYEQYF.

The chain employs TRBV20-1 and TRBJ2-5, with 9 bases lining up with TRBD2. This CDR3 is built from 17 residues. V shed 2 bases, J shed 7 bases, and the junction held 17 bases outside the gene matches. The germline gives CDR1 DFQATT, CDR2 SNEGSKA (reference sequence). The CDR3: CSARRDRTSAGNGTQYF. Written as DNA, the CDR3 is TGCAGTGCTAGAAGGGATCGGACTAGCGCCGGTAACGGGACCCAGTACTTC.

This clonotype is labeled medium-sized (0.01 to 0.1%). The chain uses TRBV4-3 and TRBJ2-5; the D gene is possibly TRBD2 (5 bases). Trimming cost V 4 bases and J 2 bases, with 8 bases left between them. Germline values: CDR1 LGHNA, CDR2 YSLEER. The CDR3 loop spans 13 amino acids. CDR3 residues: CASSRGQQETQYF. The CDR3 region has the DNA TGCGCCAGCAGCCGCGGGCAGCAAGAGACCCAGTACTTC.

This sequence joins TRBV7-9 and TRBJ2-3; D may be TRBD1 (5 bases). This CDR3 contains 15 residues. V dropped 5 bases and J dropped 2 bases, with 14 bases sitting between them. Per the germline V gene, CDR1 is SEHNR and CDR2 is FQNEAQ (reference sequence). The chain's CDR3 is CASSQPPRDTDTQYF. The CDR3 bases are TGTGCCAGCAGCCAGCCCCCCAGGGACACAGATACGCAGTATTTT.

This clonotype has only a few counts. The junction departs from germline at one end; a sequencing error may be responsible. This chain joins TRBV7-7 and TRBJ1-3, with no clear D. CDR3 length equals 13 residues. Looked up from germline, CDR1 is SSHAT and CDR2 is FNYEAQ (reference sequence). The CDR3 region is CASSLSSGNTIYF. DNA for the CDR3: TGTGCTAGCAGCCTATCCTCTGGAAACACCATATATTTT.

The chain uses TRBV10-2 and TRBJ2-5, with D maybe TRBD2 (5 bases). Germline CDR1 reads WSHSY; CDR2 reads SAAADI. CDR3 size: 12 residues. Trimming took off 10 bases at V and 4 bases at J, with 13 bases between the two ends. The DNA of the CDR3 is TGCGCCACCATGTCGGCGGGAGAGACCCAGTACTTC. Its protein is CATMSAGETQYF.